This T cell receptor (beta chain) emerged from a study of tumor and adjacent non-tumor tissue in lung cancer. The library came from three nested PCR rounds adapted from ARM-PCR protocols. TCRdb reprocessed the multiplex PCR reads with MiXCR, giving one entry per CDR3 protein. The table lists under 95,000 distinct CDR3 sequences, approximately 70% of them singletons. The sample holds many counts of this clonotype. J lost 8 bases, V lost 3 bases, and 5 bases had no gene match. This CDR3 is 14 amino acids long. Germline CDR1 and CDR2: SGHVS and FQNEAQ. This sample's RNA came from whole unsorted tissue. V is TRBV7-8 and J is TRBJ1-4, with 8 bases aligning to TRBD1. The TCR comes from a man in his sixties with non-small cell lung cancer. The sequencing input was lung tumor tissue. The CDR3 reads CASSFTGGGEKLFF. As DNA, the CDR3 is TGTGCCAGCAGCTTTACAGGGGGGGGCGAAAAACTGTTTTTT. Based on the CDR3 plus reference TRBV7-8 and TRBJ1-4, the full variable domain is GAGVSQSPRYKVAKRGQDVALRCDPISGHVSLFWYQQALGQGPEFLTYFQNEAQLDKSGLPSDRFFAERPEGSVSTLKIQRTQQEDSAVYLCASSFTGGGEKLFFGSGTQLSVL.